This T cell receptor beta chain was identified during a study of monozygotic twins with inflammatory bowel disease. Study-wide findings and caveats: Since immunosuppressive treatments differed, patient repertoires may have gained added variability. With others, IBD patients shared fewer clonotypes than healthy twins did, especially with disease activity.

The germline gives CDR1 SGHDN, CDR2 FVKESK. The CDR3 has 15 residues. In regard to this clonotype: Its specificity is not known.

Eight cDNA synthesis reactions were run for every sample. UMIs incorporating a 6-nucleotide sample barcode were appended by means of template switching. From its re-call of the 5' RACE reads, TCRdb lists each CDR3 protein once, without DNA. This repertoire includes about 160,000 distinct CDR3 sequences. The TCR was taken from a human donor with ulcerative colitis or Crohn's disease, or a healthy co-twin of an affected twin (not recorded which). The rearrangement uses TRBV14 and TRBJ1-2; TCRdb designates TRBD1, a call that cannot be tested without DNA. The specimen was blood. CDR3 loop: CASSHFGQESYGYTF.